These 8 T cell receptor beta chains originate from one sample sequenced in a study of shared clonotypes between healthy human individuals. Some clones are missing from TCRdb's copy, which holds only in-frame ones; the method was immunoSEQ multiplex PCR. The sample records 850,000 to 1,200,000 clones, approximately 70% being singletons. Specimen: memory CD4+ T cells sorted from blood. The subset denotes: CD45RA-negative fraction. All receptors derive from a young man in good health.

The chain couples TRBV14 to TRBJ1-2; TRBD1 agrees at 7 bases. Trimming removed 6 bases from V and 2 bases from J; junction bases left unmatched: 3. This CDR3 region has 13 residues. Germline CDR1 SGHDN, CDR2 FVKESK. The CDR3 reads CASSPDRNYGYTF. The CDR3 nucleotides read TGTGCCAGCAGTCCGGACAGGAACTATGGCTACACCTTC.

This chain links TRBV10-3 with TRBJ2-4; D gene unclear. This CDR3 region has 13 residues. From germline, CDR1 is ENHRY and CDR2 SYGVKD. V lost 6 bases and J 2 bases, leaving 8 bases between the germline ends. In DNA form, the CDR3 reads TGTGCCATCAGCGACGTGCCCAAAAACATTCAGTACTTC. The encoded protein is CAISDVPKNIQYF.

V gene TRBV6-1 combines with J gene TRBJ1-4, with D unresolved. V lost 1 base and J lost 4, with 4 bases in between. Germline V gene data show CDR1 as MNHNS and CDR2 as SASEGT. The CDR3 runs 13 residues. The CDR3 nucleotides are TGTGCCAGCAGTGAAGGGTTTAATGAAAAACTGTTTTTT. Residues: CASSEGFNEKLFF.

This clone was recorded a few times. J is TRBJ2-1 and V is TRBV15; no clear D. CDR1 is LNHNV and CDR2 is YYDKDF in the germline V gene (reference sequence). V was pared by 11 bases and J by 7 bases, with 30 bases between. This CDR3 has 17 residues. The CDR3, as DNA: TGTGCCCCGACACCGGTGCGTCTTCTTGGTGCCTCGAATGAGCAGTTCTTC. Translated, it gives CAPTPVRLLGASNEQFF.

Turning to this clone: Other nucleotide sequences in the sample specify the same CDR3. The V call is TRBV9, the J call TRBJ1-4; 8 bases are shared with TRBD1. Germline values: CDR1 SGDLS, CDR2 YYNGEE. V dropped 0 bases and J dropped 7; count of bases not matched to a gene: 2. This CDR3 spans 14 amino acids. CDR3 sequence reads: CASSVDRGGEKLFF. CDR3 DNA sequence: TGTGCCAGCAGCGTAGACAGGGGGGGTGAAAAACTGTTTTTT.

This clone came up a few times. This rearrangement joins TRBV15 to TRBJ1-5, with D perhaps TRBD1 (5 bases). V shed 8 bases and J shed 4 bases, with 15 bases lying between them. This CDR3 contains 14 residues. The germline gives CDR1 LNHNV, CDR2 YYDKDF (reference sequence). Here the CDR3 DNA reads TGTGCCACCTCGGGTGGGAAGGGGAATCAGCCCCAGCATTTT. Protein product: CATSGGKGNQPQHF.

The rearrangement joins TRBV6-5 to TRBJ1-2; 9 nucleotides align to TRBD1. The junction had 4 bases not matched to a gene; V was cut back by 1 base and J by 7 bases. CDR1 and CDR2 (germline): MNHEY, SVGAGI. The CDR3 extends over 14 amino acids. As DNA, the CDR3 is TGTGCCAGCAGTTACTTCGGGGACAGGGCTGGCTACACCTTC. It specifies CASSYFGDRAGYTF.

The chain combines TRBV4-1 with TRBJ2-5; D is tentatively TRBD1 or TRBD2 (5 bases each). V lost 0 bases, J lost 1 base, and 15 bases lay in between. CDR1 is MGHRA, CDR2 YSYEKL, per germline. CDR3 length: 17 amino acids. CDR3 amino acids: CASSQDAYRDPQETQYF. In DNA form, the CDR3 reads TGCGCCAGCAGCCAAGACGCTTACCGGGACCCCCAAGAGACCCAGTACTTC.